These 26 T cell receptor beta chains came from one sample sequenced in a study of cytomegalovirus exposure and HLA in healthy donors. The protocol was immunoSEQ multiplex PCR, while the TCRdb copy is restricted to in-frame clones and leaves out a portion. This sample has 120,000 or so clones, with roughly 88% found just once. Specimen: PBMCs. All receptors come from a young woman in good health and CMV-seropositive.

V and J are TRBV9 and TRBJ2-7; 7 bases line up with TRBD2. V was pared by 4 bases and J by 5 bases, with 12 bases of the junction left unmatched. The CDR3 spans 15 residues. Germline V gene lookup returns CDR1 SGDLS and CDR2 YYNGEE. CDR3 DNA sequence: TGTGCCAGCAGCCCGGGGGTAGCGGGCCCCAACGAGCAGTACTTC. This gives the protein CASSPGVAGPNEQYF.

This chain joins TRBV7-6 and TRBJ2-7; D is ambiguous. Germline values: CDR1 SGHVS, CDR2 FNYEAQ. V was cut by 5 bases and J by 0 bases, with 11 bases left in between. The CDR3 totals 14 residues. Here the CDR3 reads CASSQTASSYEQYF. DNA of the CDR3: TGTGCCAGCAGCCAGACTGCTAGCTCCTACGAGCAGTACTTC.

This rearrangement joins TRBV2 to TRBJ1-4, with D possibly matching TRBD1 (5 bases). Germline assignment: CDR1 SNHLY and CDR2 FYNNEI. V lost 5 bases and J lost 8, with 9 bases in between. This CDR3 spans 12 amino acids. CDR3 residues: CASSNRGEKLFF. The CDR3 DNA follows: TGTGCCAGCAGTAATCGGGGGGAAAAACTGTTTTTT.

The rearrangement joins TRBV12-5 to TRBJ2-7, with D maybe TRBD1 (5 bases). Trimming shortened V by 0 bases and J by 4 bases, and 13 bases separated the two germline ends. Germline CDR1 is LGHNT and CDR2 is FRNRAP. The CDR3 is 15 amino acids. CDR3 region: CASGLVLGAGYEQYF. As DNA, the CDR3 is TGTGCTAGTGGTTTGGTACTTGGGGCCGGGTACGAGCAGTACTTC.

This chain uses TRBV7-2 with TRBJ2-1, with a possible D match to TRBD2 (6 bases). The germline CDR1 and CDR2 sequences are SGHTA and FQGNSA. V was cut by 3 bases and J by 0 bases, with 12 bases left in between. The CDR3 runs to 16 residues. The CDR3 loop is CASSLGTLSSYNEQFF. The CDR3 DNA reads as TGTGCCAGCAGCTTGGGGACTCTAAGCTCCTACAATGAGCAGTTCTTC.

V and J are TRBV13 and TRBJ2-7, with D unclear. Per germline, CDR1 PRHDT and CDR2 FYEKMQ (reference sequence). This CDR3 is 15 amino acids long. V gave up 1 base and J gave up 0 bases, with 10 bases separating them. CDR3 sequence reads: CASSLERGTSYEQYF. The DNA for the CDR3 is TGTGCCAGCAGCTTAGAAAGAGGAACCTCCTACGAGCAGTACTTC. Filled out from reference TRBV13 and TRBJ2-7, the complete variable domain reads AAGVIQSPRHLIKEKRETATLKCYPIPRHDTVYWYQQGPGQDPQFLISFYEKMQSDKGSIPDRFSAQQFSDYHSELNMSSLELGDSALYFCASSLERGTSYEQYFGPGTRLTVT.

The chain joins TRBV15 to TRBJ2-7; 7 bases are shared with TRBD2. The CDR3 is made up of 13 amino acids. V trimming: 3 bases; J trimming: 5 bases; junction bases outside the gene matches: 4. The germline V gene encodes CDR1 LNHNV and CDR2 YYDKDF (reference sequence). CDR3 sequence reads: CATSRGGGDEQYF. The CDR3, as DNA: TGTGCCACCAGCAGGGGTGGGGGGGACGAGCAGTACTTC. Based on the CDR3 plus reference TRBV15 and TRBJ2-7, the full variable domain is DAMVIQNPRYQVTQFGKPVTLSCSQTLNHNVMYWYQQKSSQAPKLLFHYYDKDFNNEADTPDNFQSRRPNTSFCFLDIRSPGLGDTAMYLCATSRGGGDEQYFGPGTRLTVT.

The V call is TRBV7-9, the J call TRBJ2-2; TRBD1 agrees at 8 bases. The CDR3 has 17 residues. V was pared by 5 bases and J by 3 bases, with 11 bases of the junction left unmatched. Per germline, CDR1 SEHNR and CDR2 FQNEAQ (reference sequence). The CDR3 DNA is TGTGCCAGCAGCCGAGATCGGGCAGGGGGCTACACCGGGGAGCTGTTTTTT. Protein: CASSRDRAGGYTGELFF.

This clone was picked up one time. The chain couples TRBV28 to TRBJ1-2, with D possibly being TRBD1 (6 bases). The CDR3 spans 13 residues. Germline CDR1 is MDHEN and CDR2 is SYDVKM. V was clipped by 4 bases and J by 3 bases, with 9 bases between them. The CDR3 bases are TGTGCCAGCAGTTGGGGGGGCCACTATGGCTACACCTTC. This codes for CASSWGGHYGYTF.

The rearrangement uses TRBV15 and TRBJ2-5; D may be TRBD2 (5 bases). The CDR3 has 15 amino acids. Germline CDR1 and CDR2: LNHNV and YYDKDF (reference sequence). Trimming left V 2 bases short and J 4 bases short, with 14 bases between. The CDR3 loop reads CATSRWTRGPETQYF. The DNA of the CDR3 is TGTGCCACCAGCAGATGGACTCGGGGTCCAGAGACCCAGTACTTC.

The V gene is TRBV6-6, the J gene TRBJ1-1; 9 bases line up with TRBD1. The CDR3 has 14 residues. V shed 6 bases, J shed 1 base, and the junction held 3 bases outside the gene matches. CDR1 and CDR2 (germline): MNHNY, SVGAGI (reference sequence). CDR3: CASSRDRENTEAFF. The DNA for the CDR3 is TGTGCCAGCAGCCGGGACAGGGAGAACACTGAAGCTTTCTTT.

V usage is TRBV19 and J usage is TRBJ2-1; D gene ambiguous. V was clipped by 6 bases and J by 8 bases, with 20 bases between them. The CDR3 consists of 15 residues. Germline V gene data show CDR1 as LNHDA and CDR2 as SQIVND (reference sequence). The CDR3 sequence: CASSPLQSGVDEQFF. The CDR3 coding sequence is TGTGCCAGTAGCCCCCTACAATCGGGTGTCGATGAGCAGTTCTTC.

V gene TRBV5-1 combines with J gene TRBJ2-7, with 12 nucleotides matching TRBD1. V was pared by 3 bases and J by 4 bases, with 20 bases of the junction left unmatched. Germline V gene sequence: CDR1 SGHRS, CDR2 YFSETQ. CDR3 size: 20 residues. The DNA for the CDR3 is TGCGCCAGCAGCTCGGGGACAGGGGGCAAACAAGGAGGGCAATCATACGAGCAGTACTTC. Residues: CASSSGTGGKQGGQSYEQYF.

The chain employs TRBV6-5 and TRBJ2-7; 11 bases fit TRBD2. The germline gives CDR1 MNHEY, CDR2 SVGAGI. This CDR3 spans 15 amino acids. The V segment lost 8 bases and the J segment 3 bases; nucleotides outside the gene matches: 9. DNA for the CDR3: TGTGCCAGCGTTAGCGGGGGGGGTTCCCACTACGAGCAGTACTTC. Protein sequence: CASVSGGGSHYEQYF.

This clone was seen more than once but under ten times. This chain uses TRBV6-1 with TRBJ1-1, with 7 nucleotides matching TRBD1. Germline V CDR1 and CDR2: MNHNS, SASEGT. With V trimmed by 1 base and J by 4 bases, 6 bases remained unmatched. The CDR3 loop spans 15 amino acids. Here the CDR3 DNA reads TGTGCCAGCAGTGAAGAGGGGGACAGTCTCACTGAAGCTTTCTTT. Its translation: CASSEEGDSLTEAFF.

The chain carries TRBV29-1 and TRBJ2-3; 9 bases match TRBD2. CDR1 and CDR2 (germline): SQVTM, ANQGSEA. The length of the CDR3 is 12 residues. The trim removed 8 bases at V and 5 bases at J, leaving 5 bases unmatched. DNA for the CDR3: TGCAGCTGCGGGAGGGCCGAAGATACGCAGTATTTT. It codes for CSCGRAEDTQYF.

The chain combines TRBV6-1 with TRBJ2-2; the D gene is possibly TRBD1 (5 bases). Trimming took off 2 bases at V and 8 bases at J, with 9 bases between the two ends. The CDR3 totals 13 residues. Germline values: CDR1 MNHNS, CDR2 SASEGT. This chain's CDR3 is CASSERAGGELFF. The CDR3 DNA reads as TGTGCCAGCAGTGAAAGGGCAGGGGGGGAGCTGTTTTTT.

This clone showed up just once. V and J are TRBV6-1 and TRBJ1-1; D uncertain. The CDR3 consists of 14 residues. V was pared by 1 base and J by 3 bases, with 9 bases between. Per germline, CDR1 MNHNS and CDR2 SASEGT. CDR3 residues: CASSEENSYTEAFF. CDR3 DNA: TGTGCCAGCAGTGAAGAGAACTCTTACACTGAAGCTTTCTTT.

The chain combines TRBV4-1 with TRBJ2-1; 9 positions agree with TRBD2. CDR3 size: 16 residues. Germline-derived CDR1 and CDR2 are MGHRA and YSYEKL. Losses at the gene ends were 4 bases for V and 3 bases for J; bases not matched to a gene: 7. The CDR3 nucleotides read TGCGCCAGCAGCCCTAGCGGGGTACTGTTCTACAATGAGCAGTTCTTC. Its translation: CASSPSGVLFYNEQFF.

In its sample, this clone was seen once. The CDR3 region is CASSDSGGDYNEQFF. The DNA for the CDR3 is TGTGCCAGCAGTGACAGCGGGGGAGATTACAATGAGCAGTTCTTC. The rearrangement uses TRBV6-4 and TRBJ2-1; 8 positions match TRBD2. Germline V gives CDR1 MRHNA, CDR2 SNTAGT. This CDR3 region has 15 residues. Germline trimming cut 2 bases from V and 4 bases from J; bases unmatched to any gene: 4.

The chain uses TRBV1 and TRBJ2-1; the table assigns TRBD2, which was not confirmed against the DNA. TRBV1 is described as a pseudogene. The CDR3 totals 14 residues. CDR3 region: CTSSQEGASGEQFF. The DNA for the CDR3 is TGCACCAGCAGCCAAGAGGGAGCTAGTGGCGAGCAGTTCTTC.

The sample holds one count of this clone. The rearrangement uses TRBV29-1 and TRBJ2-3, with 9 bases aligning to TRBD2. The CDR3 covers 17 residues. Germline assignment: CDR1 SQVTM and CDR2 ANQGSEA. The J segment lost 0 bases and the V segment lost 4 bases, leaving 11 bases of the junction unmatched. The CDR3 protein is CSVGLTSLAGSTDTQYF. Here the CDR3 DNA reads TGCAGCGTTGGGCTAACTTCCCTAGCGGGGAGCACAGATACGCAGTATTTT.

A word on this clone: In the same sample, other DNA sequences code for this CDR3. CDR3 region: CASSQDTGSGANVLTF. CDR3 coding DNA: TGCGCCAGCAGCCAAGATACAGGCTCTGGGGCCAACGTCCTGACTTTC. This sequence joins TRBV4-3 and TRBJ2-6; the D gene is possibly TRBD1 (5 bases). Germline V gene sequence: CDR1 LGHNA, CDR2 YSLEER. V was cut by 0 bases and J by 0 bases, with 6 bases left in between. CDR3 length: 16 residues.

The chain has TRBV13 and TRBJ2-3; TRBD2 might be the D (7 bases). Germline V lookup: CDR1 PRHDT, CDR2 FYEKMQ (reference sequence). Trimming stripped 6 bases from V and 4 bases from J, with 20 bases between. The length of the CDR3 is 16 residues. CDR3 in amino acids: CASSFHGEGGADTQYF. For the CDR3, the DNA is TGTGCCAGCAGTTTCCATGGGGAGGGGGGCGCAGATACGCAGTATTTT.

The CDR3: CASSLRVTYEQYF. CDR3 DNA: TGTGCCAGCAGCTTAAGAGTAACCTACGAGCAGTACTTC. This chain uses TRBV5-8 with TRBJ2-7; D remains unclear. V lost 2 bases, J lost 2 bases, and 8 bases lay in between. This CDR3 spans 13 amino acids. The V gene's germline CDR1 is SGHTS and CDR2 YDEGEE.

This clone has a single count. This chain links TRBV19 with TRBJ1-4, with 8 bases aligning to TRBD1. V gave up 3 bases and J gave up 8 bases; unmatched junction bases: 5. Germline V gene data show CDR1 as LNHDA and CDR2 as SQIVND (reference sequence). CDR3 length: 14 residues. CDR3 protein: CASSIEGQGEKLFF. The CDR3 nucleotides are TGTGCCAGTAGTATTGAAGGACAGGGCGAAAAACTGTTTTTT.